This TCR beta chain was found in a study of blood T cell repertoires in COVID-19. The wider study: Recovered participants had two consecutive negative NP/OP PCR tests, healthcare professional clearance, or symptom resolution.

The CDR3 is made up of 13 amino acids. The germline CDR1 and CDR2 sequences are LNHDA and SQIVND (reference sequence). V lost 4 bases and J lost 5, with 8 bases in between. This clone showed up just once. Sequenced by immunoSEQ multiplex PCR; TCRdb stores in-frame clones only, minus some. The sample has about 210,000 clones; roughly 84% are singletons. This TCR derives from a man aged 25-45 years in a cohort exposed to, infected with or recovered from COVID-19 (not recorded which). The chain employs TRBV19 and TRBJ2-2; the D gene is possibly TRBD1 (6 bases). The sample taken for sequencing was PBMCs or T cells enriched from blood (not recorded which). The CDR3 nucleotides read TGTGCCAGTAGTACCGGGACAACCGGGGAGCTGTTTTTT. This translates into CASSTGTTGELFF.